This TCR beta chain was observed in a study of shared clonotypes between healthy human individuals. Nashville, Tennessee was home to all donors, who were Caucasian adults. The assay was immunoSEQ multiplex PCR, and TCRdb's table has in-frame clones only and misses some. Of about 670,000 clones detected, around 72% appear once; the ten largest clones hold about 1.7%. The germline V gene encodes CDR1 MNHNS and CDR2 SASEGT. Trimming took off 8 bases at V and 8 bases at J, with 15 bases between the two ends. The CDR3 has 12 residues. The V call is TRBV6-1, the J call TRBJ1-1; no clear D gene. This TCR was sampled from a woman aged 25 to 39 in good health. Material for sequencing was memory CD4+ T cells sorted from blood. Subset indicated: CD45RA-negative fraction. CDR3 sequence: CASSGKIREAFF. CDR3 nucleotides: TGTGCCAGCTCCGGGAAGATCAGAGAAGCTTTCTTT.